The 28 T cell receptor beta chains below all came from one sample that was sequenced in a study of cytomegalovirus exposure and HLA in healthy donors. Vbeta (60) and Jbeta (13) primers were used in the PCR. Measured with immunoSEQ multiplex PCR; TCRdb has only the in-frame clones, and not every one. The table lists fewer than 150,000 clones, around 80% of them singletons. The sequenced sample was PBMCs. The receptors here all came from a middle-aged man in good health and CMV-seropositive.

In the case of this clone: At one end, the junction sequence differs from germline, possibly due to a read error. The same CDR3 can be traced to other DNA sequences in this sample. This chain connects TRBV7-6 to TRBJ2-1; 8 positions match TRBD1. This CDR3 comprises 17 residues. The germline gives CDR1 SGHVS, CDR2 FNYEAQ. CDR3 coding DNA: TGTGCCAGCAGCTTAGAAGGGGGCAGGGGGCTCCTACATGAGCAATTCTTC. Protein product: CASSLEGGRGLLHEQFF.

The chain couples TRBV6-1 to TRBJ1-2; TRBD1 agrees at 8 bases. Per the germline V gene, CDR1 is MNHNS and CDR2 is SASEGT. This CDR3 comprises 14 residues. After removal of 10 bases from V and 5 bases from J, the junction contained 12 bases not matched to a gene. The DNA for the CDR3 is TGTGCCACCTACTCTCAAGACAGGGGTTATGGCTACACCTTC. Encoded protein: CATYSQDRGYGYTF.

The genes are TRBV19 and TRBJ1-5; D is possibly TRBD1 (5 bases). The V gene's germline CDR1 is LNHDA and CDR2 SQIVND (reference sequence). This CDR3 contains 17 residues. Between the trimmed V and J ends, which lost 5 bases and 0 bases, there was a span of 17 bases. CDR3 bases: TGTGCCAGTAGTCGGTTACAGGAGATATATAGCAATCAGCCCCAGCATTTT. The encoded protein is CASSRLQEIYSNQPQHF.

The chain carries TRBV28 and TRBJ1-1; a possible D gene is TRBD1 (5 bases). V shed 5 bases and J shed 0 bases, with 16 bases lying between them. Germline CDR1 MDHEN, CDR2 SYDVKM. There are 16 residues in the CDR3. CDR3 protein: CASSKGREGMNTEAFF. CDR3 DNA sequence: TGTGCCAGCAGTAAGGGCCGGGAGGGGATGAACACTGAAGCTTTCTTT.

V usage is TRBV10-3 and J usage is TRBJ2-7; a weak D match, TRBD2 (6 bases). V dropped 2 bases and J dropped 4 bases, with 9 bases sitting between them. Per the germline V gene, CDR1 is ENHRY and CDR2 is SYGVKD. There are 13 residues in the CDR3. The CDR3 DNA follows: TGTGCCATCAGTGAGCCCGGGACTTACGAGCAGTACTTC. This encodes CAISEPGTYEQYF.

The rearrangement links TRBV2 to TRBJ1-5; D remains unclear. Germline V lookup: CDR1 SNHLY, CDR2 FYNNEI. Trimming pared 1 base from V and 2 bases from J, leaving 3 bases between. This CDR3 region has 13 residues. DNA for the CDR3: TGTGCCAGCAGTGAAGGGCGCAATCAGCCCCAGCATTTT. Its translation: CASSEGRNQPQHF.

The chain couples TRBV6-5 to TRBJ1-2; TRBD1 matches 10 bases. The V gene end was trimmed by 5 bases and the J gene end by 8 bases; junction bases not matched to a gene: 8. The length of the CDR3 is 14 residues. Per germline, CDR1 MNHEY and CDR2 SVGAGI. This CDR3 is CASSDEGTGAGYTF. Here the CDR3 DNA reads TGTGCCAGCAGTGACGAAGGGACAGGGGCCGGCTACACCTTC.

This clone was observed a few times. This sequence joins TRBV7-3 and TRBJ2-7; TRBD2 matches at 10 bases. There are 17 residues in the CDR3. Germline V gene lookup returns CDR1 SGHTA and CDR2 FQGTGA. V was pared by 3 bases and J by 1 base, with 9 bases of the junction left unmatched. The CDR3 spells CASSLTGWTSGSYEQYF. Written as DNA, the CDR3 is TGTGCCAGCAGCTTGACAGGGTGGACTAGCGGATCCTACGAGCAGTACTTC.

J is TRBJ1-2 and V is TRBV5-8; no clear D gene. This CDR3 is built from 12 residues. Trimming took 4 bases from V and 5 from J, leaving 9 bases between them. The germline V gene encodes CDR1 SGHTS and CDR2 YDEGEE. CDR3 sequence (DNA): TGTGCCAGCAGCCGAACCGGGTATGGCTACACCTTC. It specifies CASSRTGYGYTF.

Here the CDR3 reads CASSLAPGQGNSSYEQYF. CDR3 sequence (DNA): TGTGCCAGCAGCTTAGCCCCCGGACAGGGTAATTCCTCCTACGAGCAGTACTTC. This rearrangement joins TRBV7-9 to TRBJ2-7; the match to TRBD1 covers 8 bases. This CDR3 has 18 residues. CDR1 and CDR2 from the germline V gene are SEHNR and FQNEAQ (reference sequence). With V trimmed by 0 bases and J by 0 bases, 10 bases remained unmatched.

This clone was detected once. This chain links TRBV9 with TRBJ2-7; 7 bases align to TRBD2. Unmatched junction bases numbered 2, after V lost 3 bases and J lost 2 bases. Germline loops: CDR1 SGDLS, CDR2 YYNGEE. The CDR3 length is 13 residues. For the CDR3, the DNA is TGTGCCAGCAGCGACGGGACTACCTACGAGCAGTACTTC. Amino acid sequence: CASSDGTTYEQYF.

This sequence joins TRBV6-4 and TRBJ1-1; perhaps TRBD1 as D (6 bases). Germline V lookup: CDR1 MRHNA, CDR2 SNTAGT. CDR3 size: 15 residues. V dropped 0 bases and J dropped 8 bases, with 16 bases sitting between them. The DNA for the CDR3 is TGTGCCAGCAGTGACTCTGGGGGGGGGCTGAACGAAGCTTTCTTT. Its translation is CASSDSGGGLNEAFF.

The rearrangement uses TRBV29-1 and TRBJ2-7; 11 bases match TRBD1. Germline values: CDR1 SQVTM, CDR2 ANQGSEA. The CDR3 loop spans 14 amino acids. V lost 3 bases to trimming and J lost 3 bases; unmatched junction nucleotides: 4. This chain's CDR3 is CSVEPGTGGYEQYF. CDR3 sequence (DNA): TGCAGCGTTGAGCCCGGGACAGGGGGCTACGAGCAGTACTTC.

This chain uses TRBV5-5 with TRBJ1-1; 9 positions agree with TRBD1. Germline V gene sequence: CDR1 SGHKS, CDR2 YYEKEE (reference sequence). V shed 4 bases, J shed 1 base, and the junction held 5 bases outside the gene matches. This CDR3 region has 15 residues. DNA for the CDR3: TGTGCCAGCAGCCCCGGGACAGGGAGGAACACTGAAGCTTTCTTT. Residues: CASSPGTGRNTEAFF.

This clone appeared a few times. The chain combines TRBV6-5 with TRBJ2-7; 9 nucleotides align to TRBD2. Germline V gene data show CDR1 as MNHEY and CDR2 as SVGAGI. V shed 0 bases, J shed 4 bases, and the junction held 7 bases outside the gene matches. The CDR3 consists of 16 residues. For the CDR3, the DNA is TGTGCCAGCAGTTACTCGACGGCGGGAGGGTGGTACGAGCAGTACTTC. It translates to CASSYSTAGGWYEQYF.

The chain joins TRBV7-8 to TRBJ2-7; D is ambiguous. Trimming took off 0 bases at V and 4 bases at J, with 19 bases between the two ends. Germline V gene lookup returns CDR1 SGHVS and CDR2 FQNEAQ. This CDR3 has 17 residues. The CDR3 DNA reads TGTGCCAGCAGCTTAGCGAGCCCCGCCCAGGCCTATTACGAGCAGTACTTC. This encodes CASSLASPAQAYYEQYF.

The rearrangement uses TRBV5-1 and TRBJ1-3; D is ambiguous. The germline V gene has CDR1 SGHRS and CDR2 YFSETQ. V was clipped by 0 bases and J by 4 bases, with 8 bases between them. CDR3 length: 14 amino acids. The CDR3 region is CASSLGGSGNTIYF. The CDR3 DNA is TGCGCCAGCAGCTTGGGAGGGAGCGGAAACACCATATATTTT.

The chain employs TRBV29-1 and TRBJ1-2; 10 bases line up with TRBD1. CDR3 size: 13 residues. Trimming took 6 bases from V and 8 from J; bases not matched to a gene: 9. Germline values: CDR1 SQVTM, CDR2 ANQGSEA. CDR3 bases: TGCAGCGTCCTACTCGGGACAGGGGACGGCTACACCTTC. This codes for CSVLLGTGDGYTF.

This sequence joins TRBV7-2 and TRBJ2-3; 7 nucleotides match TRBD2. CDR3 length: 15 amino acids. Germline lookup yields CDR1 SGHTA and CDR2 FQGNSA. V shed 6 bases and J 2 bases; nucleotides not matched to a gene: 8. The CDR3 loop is CASSLSGTHTDTQYF. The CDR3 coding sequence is TGTGCCAGCAGTCTAAGCGGGACCCACACAGATACGCAGTATTTT.

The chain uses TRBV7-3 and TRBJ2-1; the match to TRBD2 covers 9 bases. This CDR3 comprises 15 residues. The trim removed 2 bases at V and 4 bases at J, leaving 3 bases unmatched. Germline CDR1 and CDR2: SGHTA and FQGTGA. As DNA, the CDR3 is TGTGCCAGCAGCTTAGTCGCGGGAGGGTACAATGAGCAGTTCTTC. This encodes CASSLVAGGYNEQFF.

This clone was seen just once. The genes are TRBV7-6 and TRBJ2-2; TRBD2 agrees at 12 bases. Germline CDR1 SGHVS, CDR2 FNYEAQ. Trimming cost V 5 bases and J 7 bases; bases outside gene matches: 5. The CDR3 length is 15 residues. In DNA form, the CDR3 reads TGTGCCAGCAGCCCGACTAGCGGGAGTTACGGGGAGCTGTTTTTT. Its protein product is CASSPTSGSYGELFF.

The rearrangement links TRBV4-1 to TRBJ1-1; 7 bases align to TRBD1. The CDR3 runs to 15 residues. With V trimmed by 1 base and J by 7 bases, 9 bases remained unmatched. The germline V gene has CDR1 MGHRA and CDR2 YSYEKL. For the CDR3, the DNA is TGCGCCAGCAGCCAAGTGGGAGCCGCAGGGGGTGAAGCTTTCTTT. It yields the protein CASSQVGAAGGEAFF.

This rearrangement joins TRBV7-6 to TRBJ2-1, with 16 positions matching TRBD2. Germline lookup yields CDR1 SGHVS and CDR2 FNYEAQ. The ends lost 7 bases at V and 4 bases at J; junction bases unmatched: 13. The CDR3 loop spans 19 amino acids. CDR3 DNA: TGTGCCAGCATCCCACTCCCCGGGACTAGCGGGAGGGGTTACAATGAGCAGTTCTTC. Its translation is CASIPLPGTSGRGYNEQFF.

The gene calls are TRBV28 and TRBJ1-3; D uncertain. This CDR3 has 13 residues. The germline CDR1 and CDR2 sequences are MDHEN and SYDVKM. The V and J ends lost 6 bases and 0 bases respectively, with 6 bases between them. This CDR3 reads CASRSSSGNTIYF. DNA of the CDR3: TGTGCCAGCAGAAGTAGCTCTGGAAACACCATATATTTT.

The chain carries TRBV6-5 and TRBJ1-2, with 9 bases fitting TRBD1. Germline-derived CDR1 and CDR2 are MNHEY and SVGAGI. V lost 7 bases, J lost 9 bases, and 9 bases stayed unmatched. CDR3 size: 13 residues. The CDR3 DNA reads TGTGCCAGCACACCTACGACAGGGGGTAGCTACACCTTC. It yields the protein CASTPTTGGSYTF.

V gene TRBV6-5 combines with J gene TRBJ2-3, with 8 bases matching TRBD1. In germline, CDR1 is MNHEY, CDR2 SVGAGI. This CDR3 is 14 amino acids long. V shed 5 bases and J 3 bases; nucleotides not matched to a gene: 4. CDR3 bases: TGTGCCAGCAGTCCAGGGGGCTGGACAGATACGCAGTATTTT. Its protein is CASSPGGWTDTQYF.

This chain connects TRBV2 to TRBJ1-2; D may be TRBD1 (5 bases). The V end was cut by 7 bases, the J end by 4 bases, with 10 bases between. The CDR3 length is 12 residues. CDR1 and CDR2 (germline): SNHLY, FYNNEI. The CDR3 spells CASTTGVYGYTF. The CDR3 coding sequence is TGTGCCAGCACCACAGGAGTCTATGGCTACACCTTC.

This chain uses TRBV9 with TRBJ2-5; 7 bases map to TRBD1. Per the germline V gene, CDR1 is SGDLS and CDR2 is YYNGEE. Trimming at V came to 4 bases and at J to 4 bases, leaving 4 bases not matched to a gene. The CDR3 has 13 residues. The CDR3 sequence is CASSQRGRETQYF. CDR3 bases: TGTGCCAGCAGCCAGAGGGGGCGAGAGACCCAGTACTTC.